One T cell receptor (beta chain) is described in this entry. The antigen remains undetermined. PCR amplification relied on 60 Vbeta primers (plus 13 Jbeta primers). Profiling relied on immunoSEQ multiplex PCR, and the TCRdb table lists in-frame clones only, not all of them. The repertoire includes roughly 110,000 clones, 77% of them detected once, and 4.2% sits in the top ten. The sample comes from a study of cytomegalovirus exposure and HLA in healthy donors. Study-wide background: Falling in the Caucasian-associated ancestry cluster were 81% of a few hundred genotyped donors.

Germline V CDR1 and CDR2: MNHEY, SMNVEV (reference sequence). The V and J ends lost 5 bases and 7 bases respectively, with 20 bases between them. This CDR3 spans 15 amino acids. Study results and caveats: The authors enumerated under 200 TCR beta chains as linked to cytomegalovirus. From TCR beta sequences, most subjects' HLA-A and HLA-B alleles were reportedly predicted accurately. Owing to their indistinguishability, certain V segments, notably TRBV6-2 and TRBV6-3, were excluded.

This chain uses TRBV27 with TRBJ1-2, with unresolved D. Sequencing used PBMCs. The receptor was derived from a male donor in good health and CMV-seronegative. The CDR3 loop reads CASSLLTGGRPGYTF. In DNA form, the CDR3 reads TGTGCCAGCAGTCTACTTACCGGCGGCCGCCCTGGCTACACCTTC.